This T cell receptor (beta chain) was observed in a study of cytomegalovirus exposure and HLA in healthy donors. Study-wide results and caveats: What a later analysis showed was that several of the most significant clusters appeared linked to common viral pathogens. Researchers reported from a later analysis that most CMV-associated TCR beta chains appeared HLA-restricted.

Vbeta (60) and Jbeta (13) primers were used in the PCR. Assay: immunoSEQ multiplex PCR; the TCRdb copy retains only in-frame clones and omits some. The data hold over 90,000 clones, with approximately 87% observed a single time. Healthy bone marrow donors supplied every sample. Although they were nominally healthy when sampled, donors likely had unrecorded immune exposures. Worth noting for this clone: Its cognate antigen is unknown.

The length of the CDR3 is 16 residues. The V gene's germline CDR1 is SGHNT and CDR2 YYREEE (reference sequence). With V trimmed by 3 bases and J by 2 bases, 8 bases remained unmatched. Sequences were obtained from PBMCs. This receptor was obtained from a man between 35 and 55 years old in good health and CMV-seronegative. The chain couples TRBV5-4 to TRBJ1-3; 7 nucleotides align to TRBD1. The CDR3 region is CASSSGGGAAGNTIYF. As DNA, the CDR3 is TGTGCCAGCAGCTCAGGAGGGGGCGCGGCTGGAAACACCATATATTTT.